The following is a T cell receptor beta chain sequence with its context. The germline V gene has CDR1 GTSNPN and CDR2 SVGIG (reference sequence). The V gene lost 4 bases and the J gene lost 0 bases, with 9 bases spanning the gap. CDR3 length: 13 amino acids. This sample was taken from a study of blood T cell repertoires in COVID-19. Using immunoSEQ multiplex PCR, the repertoire was profiled, and TCRdb retains in-frame clones only, with some absent. The table has some 200,000 clones, around nine tenths seen once. This receptor was identified in a woman in her late teens or twenties who had recovered from COVID-19. The chain uses TRBV30 and TRBJ1-1; D is undetermined. Sequenced: peripheral blood. In nucleotides, the CDR3 is TGTGCCTGGATTCGGTTAATGAACACTGAAGCTTTCTTT. This sequence encodes CAWIRLMNTEAFF.